Each of the 2 T cell receptor beta chains below was sequenced from the same sample in a study of cytomegalovirus exposure and HLA in healthy donors. Vbeta (60) and Jbeta (13) primers were used in the PCR. Sequenced by immunoSEQ multiplex PCR; TCRdb stores in-frame clones only, minus some. The sample consists of over 150,000 clones, about 78% of them appearing once. Sequencing was carried out using PBMCs. These receptors originate from a woman aged 50 to 60 in good health and CMV-seropositive.

The chain couples TRBV18 to TRBJ1-4; TRBD1 matches 7 bases. The germline V gene encodes CDR1 KGHSH and CDR2 LQKENI. The J segment lost 4 bases and the V segment lost 5 bases, leaving 7 bases of the junction unmatched. This CDR3 is built from 15 residues. CDR3 loop: CASSLGQTNNEKLFF. The CDR3 nucleotides are TGTGCCAGCTCATTGGGACAGACAAATAATGAAAAACTGTTTTTT.

The rearrangement joins TRBV2 to TRBJ1-2; possibly TRBD1 for D (6 bases). The ends were cut back, 10 bases at V and 5 bases at J, with 17 bases in the middle. From germline, CDR1 is SNHLY and CDR2 FYNNEI. CDR3 length equals 13 residues. CDR3 sequence (DNA): TGTGCCACCTCGATGGGGGCGCGTTATGGCTACACCTTC. Amino acids: CATSMGARYGYTF. Supplemented by reference TRBV2 and TRBJ1-2, the full variable domain reads EPEVTQTPSHQVTQMGQEVILRCVPISNHLYFYWYRQILGQKVEFLVSFYNNEISEKSEIFDDQFSVERPDGSNFTLKIRSTKLEDSAMYFCATSMGARYGYTFGSGTRLTVV.